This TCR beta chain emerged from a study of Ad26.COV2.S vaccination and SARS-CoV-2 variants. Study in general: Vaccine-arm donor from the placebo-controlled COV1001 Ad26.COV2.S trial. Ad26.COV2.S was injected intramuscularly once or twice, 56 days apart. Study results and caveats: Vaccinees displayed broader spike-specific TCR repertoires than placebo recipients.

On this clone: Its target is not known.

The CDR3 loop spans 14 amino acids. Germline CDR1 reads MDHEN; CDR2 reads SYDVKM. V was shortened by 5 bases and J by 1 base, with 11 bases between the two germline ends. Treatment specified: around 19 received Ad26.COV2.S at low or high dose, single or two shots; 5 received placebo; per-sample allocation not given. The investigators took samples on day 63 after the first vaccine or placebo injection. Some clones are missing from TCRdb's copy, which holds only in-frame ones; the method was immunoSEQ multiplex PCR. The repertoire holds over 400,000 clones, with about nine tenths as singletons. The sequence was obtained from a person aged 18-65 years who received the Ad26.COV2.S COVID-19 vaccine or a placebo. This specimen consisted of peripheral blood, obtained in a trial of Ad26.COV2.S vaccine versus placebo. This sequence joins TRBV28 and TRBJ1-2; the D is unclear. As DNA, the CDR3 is TGTGCCAGCAGTCTGCGACGGATTAACTATGGCTACACCTTC. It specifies CASSLRRINYGYTF.